This T cell receptor beta chain is drawn from a study of CD8 T cells in ankylosing spondylitis. Study-level findings and limits: Previously reported in reactive arthritis synovial fluid and blood were some of the motif variants.

TCRdb ran MiXCR on the 5' RACE reads and lists one entry per CDR3 protein. The table shows some 140,000 distinct CDR3 sequences, with roughly 8.3% occurring only once. This clonotype was seen only a few times. Its antigen remains unidentified. The V and J ends lost 5 bases and 5 bases, in that order; junction bases with no gene match: 9. The CDR3 has 15 residues. The germline V gene has CDR1 KGHDR and CDR2 SFDVKD. This chain joins TRBV24-1 and TRBJ2-5; 8 nucleotides agree with TRBD1. The clonotype comes from a male donor with ankylosing spondylitis. The sample consisted of synovial fluid, either unsorted or a sorted T cell fraction (not recorded which). CDR3 sequence reads: CATSVSGTGEETQYF. CDR3 DNA sequence: TGTGCCACCAGTGTCTCCGGGACAGGCGAGGAGACCCAGTACTTC.